This T cell receptor (beta chain) was documented in a study of shared clonotypes between healthy human individuals. All of the donors resided in Nashville, Tennessee, and each was a Caucasian adult. TCRdb's table, derived via immunoSEQ multiplex PCR, lists solely in-frame clones and lacks some. This table holds 2 million to 3 million clones, 80% to 95% found once. There are 17 residues in the CDR3. Per germline, CDR1 SGHRS and CDR2 YFSETQ. V dropped 3 bases and J dropped 2; count of bases not matched to a gene: 12. The chain employs TRBV5-1 and TRBJ2-3; 7 nucleotides agree with TRBD2. Material: naive CD4+ T cells from PBMCs. Regarding subset: CD45RA+ positively selected. This receptor was taken from a man between 18 and 29 years old in good health. Some clones in this sample may be carry-over from other donors' samples. The CDR3 DNA follows: TGCGCCAGCAGCTCAACTATCGGGGGAGGGCCCACAGATACGCAGTATTTT. It translates to CASSSTIGGGPTDTQYF.